The clone carrying this T cell receptor (beta chain) was seen repeatedly, ten times or more. TCRdb called the 5' RACE reads again in MiXCR, with one record for every CDR3 protein. Of some 65,000 distinct CDR3 sequences in the sample, roughly 4% were seen once. The data were obtained in a study of neurological immune-mediated disorders. The ends were cut back, 3 bases at V and 6 bases at J, with 12 bases in the middle. CDR3 size: 14 residues. The germline V gene encodes CDR1 SNHLY and CDR2 FYNNEI. The source material was PBMCs. The chain recombines TRBV2 with TRBJ1-5, with D possibly being TRBD1 (5 bases). This receptor was obtained from a man over 45 with multiple sclerosis. In nucleotides, the CDR3 is TGTGCCAGCAGTGATTTTCAGGGCAGTCAGCCCCAGCATTTT. Protein: CASSDFQGSQPQHF.